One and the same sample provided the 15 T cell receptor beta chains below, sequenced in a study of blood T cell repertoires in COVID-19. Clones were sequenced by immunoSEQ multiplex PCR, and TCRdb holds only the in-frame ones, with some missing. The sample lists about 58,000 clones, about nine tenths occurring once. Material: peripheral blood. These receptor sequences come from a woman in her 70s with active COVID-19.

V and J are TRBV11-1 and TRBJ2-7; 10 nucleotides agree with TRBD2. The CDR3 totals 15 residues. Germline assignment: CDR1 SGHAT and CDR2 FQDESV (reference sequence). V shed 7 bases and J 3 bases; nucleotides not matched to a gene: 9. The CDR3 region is CASTHGLAELYEQYF. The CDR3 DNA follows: TGTGCCAGCACCCATGGACTAGCGGAGCTCTACGAGCAGTACTTC.

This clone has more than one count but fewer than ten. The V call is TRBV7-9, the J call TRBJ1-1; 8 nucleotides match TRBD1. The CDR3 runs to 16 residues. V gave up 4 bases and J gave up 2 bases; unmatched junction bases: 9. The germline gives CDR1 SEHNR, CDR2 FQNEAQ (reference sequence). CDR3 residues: CASSSRGQVLNTEAFF. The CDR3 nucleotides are TGTGCCAGCAGCTCGCGGGGACAGGTGCTCAACACTGAAGCTTTCTTT.

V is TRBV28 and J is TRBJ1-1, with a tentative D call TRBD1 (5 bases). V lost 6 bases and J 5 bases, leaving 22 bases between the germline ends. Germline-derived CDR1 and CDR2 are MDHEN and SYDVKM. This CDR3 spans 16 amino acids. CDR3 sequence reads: CASRVEGSSSDTEAFF. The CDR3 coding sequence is TGTGCCAGCAGAGTGGAGGGGTCGAGTTCGGATACTGAAGCTTTCTTT.

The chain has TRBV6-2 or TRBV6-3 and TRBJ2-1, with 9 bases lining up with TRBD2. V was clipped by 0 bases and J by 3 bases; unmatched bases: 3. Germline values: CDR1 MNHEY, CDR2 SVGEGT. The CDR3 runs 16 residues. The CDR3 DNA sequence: TGTGCCAGCAGTTACTCAGTAGCGGGAGACTACAATGAGCAGTTCTTC. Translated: CASSYSVAGDYNEQFF.

The CDR3 loop is CASSFAGINNQPQHF. CDR3 coding DNA: TGTGCCAGCAGTTTTGCAGGGATCAACAATCAGCCCCAGCATTTT. V gene TRBV27 combines with J gene TRBJ1-5; D might be TRBD1 (5 bases). V was cut by 3 bases and J by 3 bases, with 12 bases left in between. This CDR3 region has 15 residues. Looked up from germline, CDR1 is MNHEY and CDR2 is SMNVEV (reference sequence).

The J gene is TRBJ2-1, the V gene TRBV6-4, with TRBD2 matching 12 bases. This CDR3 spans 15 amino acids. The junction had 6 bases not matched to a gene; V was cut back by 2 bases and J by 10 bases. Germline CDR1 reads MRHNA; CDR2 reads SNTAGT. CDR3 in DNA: TGTGCCAGCAGTGACCAGGCTAGCGGGAGGGAAGAGCAGTTCTTC. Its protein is CASSDQASGREEQFF.

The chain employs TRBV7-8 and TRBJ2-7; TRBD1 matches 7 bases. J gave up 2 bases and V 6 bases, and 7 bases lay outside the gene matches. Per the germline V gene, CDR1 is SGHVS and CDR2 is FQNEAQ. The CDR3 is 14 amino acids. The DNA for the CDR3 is TGTGCCAGCAGAACCGGGACAGACCCCTACGAGCAGTACTTC. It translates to CASRTGTDPYEQYF. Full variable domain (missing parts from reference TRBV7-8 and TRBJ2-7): GAGVSQSPRYKVAKRGQDVALRCDPISGHVSLFWYQQALGQGPEFLTYFQNEAQLDKSGLPSDRFFAERPEGSVSTLKIQRTQQEDSAVYLCASRTGTDPYEQYFGPGTRLTVT.

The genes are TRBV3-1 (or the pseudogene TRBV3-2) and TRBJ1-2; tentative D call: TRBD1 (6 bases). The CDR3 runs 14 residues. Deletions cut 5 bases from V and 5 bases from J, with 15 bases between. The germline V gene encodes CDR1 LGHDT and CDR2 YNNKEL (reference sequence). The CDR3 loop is CASSVRDNWYGYTF. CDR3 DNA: TGTGCCAGCAGCGTTCGGGACAATTGGTATGGCTACACCTTC.

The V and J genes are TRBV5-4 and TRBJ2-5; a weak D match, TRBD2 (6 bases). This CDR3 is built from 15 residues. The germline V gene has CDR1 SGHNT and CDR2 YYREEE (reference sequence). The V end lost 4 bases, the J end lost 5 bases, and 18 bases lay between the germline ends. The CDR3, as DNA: TGTGCCAGCAGCCCGGGAGTGGCAGGGCAGGAGACCCAGTACTTC. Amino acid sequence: CASSPGVAGQETQYF.

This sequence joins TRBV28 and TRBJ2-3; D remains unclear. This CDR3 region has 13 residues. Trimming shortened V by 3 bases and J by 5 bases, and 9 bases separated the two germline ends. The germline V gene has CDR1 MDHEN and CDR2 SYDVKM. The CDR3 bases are TGTGCCAGCAGTTTTGGTTCGCGAGATACGCAGTATTTT. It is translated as CASSFGSRDTQYF.

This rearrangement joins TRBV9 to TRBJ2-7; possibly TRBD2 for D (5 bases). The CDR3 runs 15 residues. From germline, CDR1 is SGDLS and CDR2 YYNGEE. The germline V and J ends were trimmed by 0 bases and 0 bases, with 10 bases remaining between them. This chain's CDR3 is CASSVAPTSSYEQYF. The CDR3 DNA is TGTGCCAGCAGCGTAGCGCCCACTAGCTCCTACGAGCAGTACTTC.

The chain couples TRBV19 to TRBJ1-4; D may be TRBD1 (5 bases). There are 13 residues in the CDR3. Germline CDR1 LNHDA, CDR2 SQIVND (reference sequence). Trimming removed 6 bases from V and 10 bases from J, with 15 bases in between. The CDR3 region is CASSIPGEGKLFF. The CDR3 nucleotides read TGTGCCAGTAGCATTCCGGGGGAAGGAAAACTGTTTTTT.

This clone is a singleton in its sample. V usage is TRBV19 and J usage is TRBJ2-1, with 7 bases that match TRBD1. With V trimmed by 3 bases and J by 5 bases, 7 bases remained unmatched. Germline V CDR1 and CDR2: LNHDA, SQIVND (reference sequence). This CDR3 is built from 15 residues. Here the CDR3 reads CASSIARTGNNEQFF. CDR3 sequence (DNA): TGTGCCAGTAGTATCGCGCGGACAGGAAACAATGAGCAGTTCTTC.

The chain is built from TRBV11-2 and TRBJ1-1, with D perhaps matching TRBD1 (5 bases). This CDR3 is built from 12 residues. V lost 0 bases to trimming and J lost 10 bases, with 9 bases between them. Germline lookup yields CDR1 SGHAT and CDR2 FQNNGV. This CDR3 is CASSLDNGGAFF. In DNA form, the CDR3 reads TGTGCCAGCAGCTTAGATAACGGGGGAGCTTTCTTT.

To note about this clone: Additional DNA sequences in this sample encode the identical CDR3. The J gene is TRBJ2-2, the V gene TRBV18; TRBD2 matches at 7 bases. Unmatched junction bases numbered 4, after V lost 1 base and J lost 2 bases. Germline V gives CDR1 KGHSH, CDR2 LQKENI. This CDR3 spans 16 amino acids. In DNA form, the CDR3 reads TGTGCCAGCTCACCACGGGGCGGGAGTAACACCGGGGAGCTGTTTTTT. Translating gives CASSPRGGSNTGELFF.